This entry features one T cell receptor (beta chain) sequence. Its target is unknown. These data originate in a study of T cells in Graves' hyperthyroidism and ophthalmopathy. J gave up 3 bases and V 8 bases, and 9 bases lay outside the gene matches. The CDR3 is made up of 14 amino acids. CDR1 ENHRY and CDR2 SYGVKD come from the germline V gene. Amplification of TCR beta CDR3 regions was performed using RNA transcripts as template. Initially, a first-round RT-PCR of the TCR CDR3 employed the HTBI primer set. MiXCR was run by TCRdb on the multiplex PCR reads, yielding one entry per CDR3 protein. The sample carries approximately 720,000 distinct CDR3 sequences, 15% to 20% recorded once. Broader study findings: Blood also carried most thyroid clonotypes expanded above 0.001. A median 6.5 months before onset, the model predicted ophthalmopathy.

A sample of blood taken at first hyperthyroidism diagnosis preceded any ophthalmopathy symptoms. This sequence joins TRBV10-3 and TRBJ1-1, with 7 nucleotides matching TRBD1. This TCR came from a woman aged 45 to 65 with Graves' hyperthyroidism that later progressed to Graves' ophthalmopathy. The sequenced sample was blood. This CDR3 reads CAIGKLGGYTEAFF. In nucleotides, the CDR3 is TGTGCCATCGGGAAACTAGGGGGCTACACTGAAGCTTTCTTT.